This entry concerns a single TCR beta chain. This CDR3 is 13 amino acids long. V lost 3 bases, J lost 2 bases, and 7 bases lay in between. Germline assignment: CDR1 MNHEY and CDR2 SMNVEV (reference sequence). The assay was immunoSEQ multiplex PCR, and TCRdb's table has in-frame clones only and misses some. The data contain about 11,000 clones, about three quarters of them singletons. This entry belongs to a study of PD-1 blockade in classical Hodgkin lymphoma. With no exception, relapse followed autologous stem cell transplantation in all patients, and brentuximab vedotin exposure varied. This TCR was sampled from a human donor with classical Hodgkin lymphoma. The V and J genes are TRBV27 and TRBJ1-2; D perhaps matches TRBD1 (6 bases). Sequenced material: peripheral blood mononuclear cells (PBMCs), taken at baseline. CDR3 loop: CASSFTGNYGYTF. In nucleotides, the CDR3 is TGTGCCAGCAGTTTCACAGGGAACTATGGCTACACCTTC.